The following is a TCR beta chain sequence with its context. This sample is drawn from a study of blood T cell repertoires in COVID-19. On the study more broadly: Researchers got acute and convalescent COVID-19 samples from the United States, Italy and Spain.

With 4 bases removed from V and 4 bases from J, the gap between germline ends came to 4 bases. Germline V lookup: CDR1 KGHDR, CDR2 SFDVKD. The CDR3 extends over 12 amino acids. Profiling relied on immunoSEQ multiplex PCR, and the TCRdb table lists in-frame clones only, not all of them. The sample includes about 150,000 clones, about nine tenths of them seen just once. This TCR was recovered from a woman between 50 and 59 years old with acute or convalescent COVID-19. The sample consisted of peripheral blood. The rearrangement uses TRBV24-1 and TRBJ1-5, with D uncertain. The CDR3 DNA reads as TGTGCCACCAGTGACCCAAATCAGCCCCAGCATTTT. Translated: CATSDPNQPQHF.